The clone carrying this TCR beta chain has just a few counts. The antigen is unknown. The PCR had 60 Vbeta and 13 Jbeta primers. TCRdb keeps only in-frame clones here, not all; method: immunoSEQ multiplex PCR. The sample comprises approximately 160,000 clones, 65% to 85% of which are singletons, and 0.77% rests with the top ten. This specimen comes from a study of cytomegalovirus exposure and HLA in healthy donors. General study results and limits: A later analysis showed that HLA-associated TCR beta chains had undergone more clonal expansion than equally common others. There were some V segments, including TRBV6-2 and TRBV6-3, excluded as indistinguishable. The listing of some 170 TCR beta chains classed them as cytomegalovirus-associated. Productive status was seen about 87% or about 30% of the time for most TCR beta V segments in an earlier analysis.

The V and J ends lost 4 bases and 6 bases, in that order; junction bases with no gene match: 9. Per the germline V gene, CDR1 is LNHDA and CDR2 is SQIVND (reference sequence). This CDR3 region has 14 residues. The clonotype was recovered from a woman younger than 35 in good health and CMV-seronegative. Sequencing was done on a sample of PBMCs. The chain links TRBV19 to TRBJ2-7; 7 bases are a match to TRBD2. CDR3 DNA: TGTGCCAGTAGTACCCGGGCGGGAGTAGGCGAGCAGTACTTC. Translating it yields CASSTRAGVGEQYF.